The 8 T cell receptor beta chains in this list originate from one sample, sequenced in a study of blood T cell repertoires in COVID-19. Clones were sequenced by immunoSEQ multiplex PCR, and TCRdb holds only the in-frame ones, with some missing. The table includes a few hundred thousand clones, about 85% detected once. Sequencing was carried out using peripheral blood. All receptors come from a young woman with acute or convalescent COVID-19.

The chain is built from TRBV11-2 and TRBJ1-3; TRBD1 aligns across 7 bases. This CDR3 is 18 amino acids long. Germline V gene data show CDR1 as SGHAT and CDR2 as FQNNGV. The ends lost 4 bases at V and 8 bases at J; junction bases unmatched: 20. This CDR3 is CASSSNRRSPDRIYTIYF. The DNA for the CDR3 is TGTGCCAGCAGCTCCAACCGACGAAGCCCGGACAGGATCTACACCATATATTTT.

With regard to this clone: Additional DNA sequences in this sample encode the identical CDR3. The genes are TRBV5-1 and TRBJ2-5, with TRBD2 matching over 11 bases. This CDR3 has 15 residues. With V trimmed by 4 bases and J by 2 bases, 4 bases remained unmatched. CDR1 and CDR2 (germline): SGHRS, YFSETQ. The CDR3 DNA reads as TGCGCCAGCAGCCCGGGACTAGCGGATCAAGAGACCCAGTACTTC. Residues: CASSPGLADQETQYF.

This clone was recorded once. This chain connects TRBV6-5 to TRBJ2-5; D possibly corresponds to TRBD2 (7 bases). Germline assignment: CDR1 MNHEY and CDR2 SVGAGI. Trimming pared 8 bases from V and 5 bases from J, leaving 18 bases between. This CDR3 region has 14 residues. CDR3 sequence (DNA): TGTGCCAGCCTCTCGGGGGGCGCAGATGAGACCCAGTACTTC. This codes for CASLSGGADETQYF.

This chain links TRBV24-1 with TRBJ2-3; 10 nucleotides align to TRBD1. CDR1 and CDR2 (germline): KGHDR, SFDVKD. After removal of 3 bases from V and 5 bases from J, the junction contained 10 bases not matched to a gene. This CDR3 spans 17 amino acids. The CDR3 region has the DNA TGTGCCACCAGTGATGCAGGACAGGGGGGAAGGGAAGATACGCAGTATTTT. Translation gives CATSDAGQGGREDTQYF.

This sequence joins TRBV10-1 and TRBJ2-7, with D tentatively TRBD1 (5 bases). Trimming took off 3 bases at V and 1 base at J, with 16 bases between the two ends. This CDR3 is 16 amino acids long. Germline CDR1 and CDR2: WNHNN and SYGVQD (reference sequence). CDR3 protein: CASSDSRQPNSYEQYF. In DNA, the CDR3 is TGCGCCAGCAGTGACTCCCGACAGCCTAATTCCTACGAGCAGTACTTC.

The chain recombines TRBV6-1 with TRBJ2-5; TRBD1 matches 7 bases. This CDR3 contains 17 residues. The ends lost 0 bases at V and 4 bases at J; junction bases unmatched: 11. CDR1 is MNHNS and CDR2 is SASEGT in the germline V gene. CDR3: CASSEAGTAAEGETQYF. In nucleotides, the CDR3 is TGTGCCAGCAGTGAAGCGGGGACAGCCGCCGAGGGAGAGACCCAGTACTTC.

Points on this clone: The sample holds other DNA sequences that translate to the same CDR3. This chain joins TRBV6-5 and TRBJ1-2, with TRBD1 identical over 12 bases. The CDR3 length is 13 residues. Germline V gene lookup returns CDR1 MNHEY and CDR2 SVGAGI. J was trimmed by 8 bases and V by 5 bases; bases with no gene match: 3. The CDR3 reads CASSRDRGQGYTF. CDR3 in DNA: TGTGCCAGCAGTCGGGACAGGGGGCAAGGCTACACCTTC.

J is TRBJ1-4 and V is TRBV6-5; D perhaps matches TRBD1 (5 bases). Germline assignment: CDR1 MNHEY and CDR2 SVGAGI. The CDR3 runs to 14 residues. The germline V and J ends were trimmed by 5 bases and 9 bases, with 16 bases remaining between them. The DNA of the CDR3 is TGTGCCAGCAGTCCTCGGGGGGGAGGCCAAAAACTGTTTTTT. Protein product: CASSPRGGGQKLFF.